These 26 T cell receptor beta chains share one sample of origin, sequenced in a study of identical twins. TCRdb processed the 5' RACE reads anew with MiXCR; each CDR3 protein has one entry. This sample has around 470,000 distinct CDR3 sequences, with 12% to 15% found just once. This sample also appeared in a second study, on yellow fever vaccine responses in identical twins.

Sequencing used CD4+ T cells sorted from blood. These receptors all come from a woman aged 18-29 years in good health.

This clonotype was observed a few times. The rearrangement joins TRBV20-1 to TRBJ2-7, with 9 bases matching TRBD1. Germline V gene data show CDR1 as DFQATT and CDR2 as SNEGSKA (reference sequence). V shed 5 bases and J 4 bases; nucleotides not matched to a gene: 9. CDR3 size: 14 residues. The CDR3 region is CSAGGTGKSYEQYF. The CDR3 nucleotides are TGCAGTGCTGGCGGGACAGGGAAATCGTACGAGCAGTACTTC.

The table lists this clonotype with many counts. The V gene is TRBV5-1, the J gene TRBJ2-3; D call uncertain. The V end lost 3 bases, the J end lost 0 bases, and 8 bases lay between the germline ends. CDR1 is SGHRS and CDR2 is YFSETQ in the germline V gene. The CDR3 has 14 amino acids. The CDR3 loop reads CASSWKDSTDTQYF. The CDR3 DNA reads as TGCGCCAGCAGCTGGAAGGACAGCACAGATACGCAGTATTTT.

The chain is built from TRBV7-2 and TRBJ2-5; 8 bases are shared with TRBD2. Germline-derived CDR1 and CDR2 are SGHTA and FQGNSA. The ends lost 1 base at V and 1 base at J; junction bases unmatched: 5. The CDR3 has 16 residues. The CDR3 DNA follows: TGTGCCAGCAGCTTAGAAATTGCGGGAGGCCAAGAGACCCAGTACTTC. Residues: CASSLEIAGGQETQYF.

This clonotype was seen a handful of times. V gene TRBV7-2 combines with J gene TRBJ2-5; TRBD2 agrees at 8 bases. Germline CDR1 and CDR2: SGHTA and FQGNSA. This CDR3 region has 15 residues. With V trimmed by 2 bases and J by 4 bases, 6 bases remained unmatched. The DNA for the CDR3 is TGTGCCAGCAGCTTATGGCGGGAGGCTTCAGAGACCCAGTACTTC. Its translation: CASSLWREASETQYF.

This clonotype was found a few times. The chain couples TRBV5-6 to TRBJ2-7, with D unresolved. V was cut by 4 bases and J by 5 bases, with 13 bases left in between. Germline loops: CDR1 SGHDT, CDR2 YYEEEE. The length of the CDR3 is 13 residues. CDR3 sequence reads: CASSQRWGNEQYF. As DNA, the CDR3 is TGTGCCAGCAGCCAGAGGTGGGGAAACGAGCAGTACTTC.

V is TRBV29-1 and J is TRBJ2-2; the D gene could be TRBD1 or TRBD2 (5 bases each). The V end was cut by 5 bases, the J end by 6 bases, with 16 bases between. The CDR3 is 14 residues long. The germline gives CDR1 SQVTM, CDR2 ANQGSEA. CDR3 DNA sequence: TGCAGCGTTTCCGGAGCGGACAATGCCGGGGAGCTGTTTTTT. Residues: CSVSGADNAGELFF.

The rearrangement links TRBV29-1 to TRBJ2-1, with D possibly TRBD2 on 6 matching bases. The CDR3 length is 13 residues. Germline V gene sequence: CDR1 SQVTM, CDR2 ANQGSEA. V shed 7 bases and J shed 5 bases, with 15 bases lying between them. As DNA, the CDR3 is TGCAGCGCCCGATCGGGGGTTAACAATGAGCAGTTCTTC. It translates to CSARSGVNNEQFF.

The chain is built from TRBV20-1 and TRBJ2-2, with 8 bases that match TRBD1. Germline V CDR1 and CDR2: DFQATT, SNEGSKA (reference sequence). Trimming took 6 bases from V and 3 from J; bases not matched to a gene: 9. This CDR3 is built from 15 residues. The CDR3 loop is CSAQRQGRDTGELFF. The DNA of the CDR3 is TGCAGTGCGCAAAGACAGGGGCGGGACACCGGGGAGCTGTTTTTT.

This clonotype was counted a few times. The V call is TRBV6-5, the J call TRBJ2-3; TRBD2 might be the D (6 bases). CDR3 length equals 17 residues. Trimming took 0 bases from V and 2 from J, leaving 15 bases between them. CDR1 is MNHEY and CDR2 is SVGAGI in the germline V gene. The CDR3: CASSYSPQRAATDTQYF. The DNA of the CDR3 is TGTGCCAGCAGTTACTCCCCTCAGCGGGCGGCCACAGATACGCAGTATTTT.

Many counts were recorded for this clonotype. The CDR3 DNA reads TGTGCCAGCAGAGAACAGGGGACCGAGACCCAGTACTTC. Residues: CASREQGTETQYF. The chain joins TRBV12-3 or TRBV12-4 to TRBJ2-5; TRBD1 aligns across 7 bases. Trimming at V came to 6 bases and at J to 5 bases, leaving 6 bases not matched to a gene. CDR3 length equals 13 residues.

This clonotype came up a few times. The chain employs TRBV7-8 and TRBJ2-3; no clear D. Germline CDR1 is SGHVS and CDR2 is FQNEAQ. The CDR3 is made up of 14 amino acids. Trimming took off 1 base at V and 0 bases at J, with 5 bases between the two ends. The CDR3 region has the DNA TGTGCCAGCAGCTTAGGCTTCAGCACAGATACGCAGTATTTT. It specifies CASSLGFSTDTQYF.

This clonotype was counted between two and nine times. The chain joins TRBV6-2 or TRBV6-3 to TRBJ2-7; TRBD1 matches at 7 bases. This CDR3 has 15 amino acids. Germline CDR1 and CDR2: MNHEY and SVGEGT. The ends lost 6 bases at V and 0 bases at J; junction bases unmatched: 8. Here the CDR3 reads CASSPGTANSYEQYF. DNA for the CDR3: TGTGCCAGCAGCCCCGGGACAGCGAACTCCTACGAGCAGTACTTC.

Only a few counts were recorded for this clonotype. The chain uses TRBV20-1 and TRBJ2-1; 12 bases map to TRBD2. CDR1 and CDR2 from the germline V gene are DFQATT and SNEGSKA (reference sequence). V shed 8 bases, J shed 7 bases, and the junction held 6 bases outside the gene matches. The CDR3 length is 13 residues. CDR3: CSLSLAGGNEQFF. The CDR3 DNA reads TGCAGTTTATCTCTAGCGGGGGGGAATGAGCAGTTCTTC.

This clonotype was seen a handful of times. The gene calls are TRBV6-5 and TRBJ2-1, with a tentative D call TRBD1 (5 bases). This CDR3 region has 17 residues. Trimming cost V 2 bases and J 0 bases, with 14 bases left between them. CDR1 is MNHEY and CDR2 is SVGAGI in the germline V gene. The CDR3 region is CASSYRTRASSYNEQFF. CDR3 DNA sequence: TGTGCCAGCAGTTACCGCACCAGGGCTAGCTCCTACAATGAGCAGTTCTTC.

The chain recombines TRBV7-2 with TRBJ2-3; 11 bases fit TRBD2. This CDR3 contains 17 residues. Germline CDR1 reads SGHTA; CDR2 reads FQGNSA. The junction had 6 bases not matched to a gene; V was cut back by 2 bases and J by 2 bases. As DNA, the CDR3 is TGTGCCAGCAGCTTAAGGTGGGGACTAGCGGACACAGATACGCAGTATTTT. Translated: CASSLRWGLADTDTQYF. Full variable domain (missing parts from reference TRBV7-2 and TRBJ2-3): GAGVSQSPSNKVTEKGKDVELRCDPISGHTALYWYRQSLGQGLEFLIYFQGNSAPDKSGLPSDRFSAERTGGSVSTLTIQRTQQEDSAVYLCASSLRWGLADTDTQYFGPGTRLTVL.

The gene calls are TRBV27 and TRBJ1-2, with a possible D match to TRBD1 (6 bases). The CDR3 contains 13 residues. CDR1 and CDR2 from the germline V gene are MNHEY and SMNVEV (reference sequence). V was trimmed by 5 bases and J by 5 bases, leaving 12 bases between them. This chain's CDR3 is CASSQTGFYGYTF. CDR3 sequence (DNA): TGTGCCAGCAGTCAAACAGGGTTTTATGGCTACACCTTC.

V gene TRBV3-1 combines with J gene TRBJ2-3; 7 bases agree with TRBD1. The germline gives CDR1 LGHDT, CDR2 YNNKEL (reference sequence). V lost 2 bases, J lost 2 bases, and 7 bases stayed unmatched. This CDR3 is 16 amino acids long. The CDR3 sequence: CASSQPGTEPTDTQYF. CDR3 nucleotide sequence: TGTGCCAGCAGCCAACCCGGGACAGAGCCCACAGATACGCAGTATTTT.

This clonotype has more than one count but fewer than ten. This chain uses TRBV6-1 with TRBJ2-7, with 7 bases aligning to TRBD1. The V gene end was trimmed by 7 bases and the J gene end by 3 bases; junction bases not matched to a gene: 18. CDR1 is MNHNS, CDR2 SASEGT, per germline. The CDR3 is 17 residues long. As DNA, the CDR3 is TGTGCCAGCACCCAAACGGCCGGGACAGCGGCTAACTACGAGCAGTACTTC. Its translation is CASTQTAGTAANYEQYF.

A few counts support this clonotype. J is TRBJ2-4 and V is TRBV20-1; no firm D call. The length of the CDR3 is 15 residues. Deletions cut 0 bases from V and 1 base from J, with 10 bases between. Germline assignment: CDR1 DFQATT and CDR2 SNEGSKA (reference sequence). The CDR3 loop reads CSARDYLGAKNIQYF. CDR3 bases: TGCAGTGCTAGAGATTATTTGGGGGCCAAAAACATTCAGTACTTC.

The chain couples TRBV7-9 to TRBJ2-2; a weak D match, TRBD1 (6 bases). The V gene lost 6 bases and the J gene lost 6 bases, with 14 bases spanning the gap. The CDR3 spans 14 residues. Looked up from germline, CDR1 is SEHNR and CDR2 is FQNEAQ (reference sequence). CDR3 sequence reads: CASRPAGAAGELFF. Written as DNA, the CDR3 is TGTGCCAGCAGGCCCGCAGGGGCGGCCGGGGAGCTGTTTTTT.

In this sample, this clonotype turned up a few times. The chain couples TRBV6-5 to TRBJ2-1; D possibly corresponds to TRBD2 (5 bases). CDR3 size: 15 residues. CDR1 is MNHEY, CDR2 SVGAGI, per germline. V lost 2 bases and J 1 base, leaving 9 bases between the germline ends. CDR3 bases: TGTGCCAGCAGTTACCGGACTCCATCCTACAATGAGCAGTTCTTC. Protein product: CASSYRTPSYNEQFF.

This clonotype was recorded a few times. This rearrangement joins TRBV20-1 to TRBJ1-2; tentatively, D is TRBD1 (5 bases). CDR1 is DFQATT and CDR2 is SNEGSKA in the germline V gene (reference sequence). Trimming pared 4 bases from V and 0 bases from J, leaving 6 bases between. The CDR3 consists of 12 residues. CDR3 coding DNA: TGCAGTGCTACGACAGCTAACTATGGCTACACCTTC. It specifies CSATTANYGYTF.

V gene TRBV7-2 combines with J gene TRBJ2-7, with unresolved D. The CDR3 contains 14 residues. Trimming cost V 5 bases and J 1 base, with 12 bases left between them. Germline V gene sequence: CDR1 SGHTA, CDR2 FQGNSA. CDR3 sequence: CASSPPALSYEQYF. CDR3 DNA: TGTGCCAGCAGCCCCCCTGCTCTATCCTACGAGCAGTACTTC.

CDR3 region: CASSQGAINEQFF. Written as DNA, the CDR3 is TGTGCCAGCAGCCAAGGGGCCATCAATGAGCAGTTCTTC. V usage is TRBV3-1 and J usage is TRBJ2-1; D gene ambiguous. The length of the CDR3 is 13 residues. Germline V gene lookup returns CDR1 LGHDT and CDR2 YNNKEL (reference sequence). Trimming removed 1 base at V and 6 bases at J, with 7 bases between.

This clonotype has at least ten counts. V gene TRBV4-2 combines with J gene TRBJ2-1; a weak D match, TRBD1 (6 bases). Deletions cut 0 bases from V and 0 bases from J, with 6 bases between. Looked up from germline, CDR1 is LGHNA and CDR2 is YNFKEQ. This CDR3 comprises 15 residues. CDR3 bases: TGTGCCAGCAGCCAAGAACAGGGCTCCTACAATGAGCAGTTCTTC. Its translation is CASSQEQGSYNEQFF.

This rearrangement joins TRBV6-2 or TRBV6-3 to TRBJ2-7, with 7 bases fitting TRBD1. V lost 0 bases, J lost 1 base, and 6 bases stayed unmatched. The CDR3 loop spans 16 amino acids. Germline values: CDR1 MNHEY, CDR2 SVGEGT. This CDR3 reads CASSYSRGPTSYEQYF. The DNA for the CDR3 is TGTGCCAGCAGTTACTCGAGGGGGCCTACTTCCTACGAGCAGTACTTC.